These 14 T cell receptor beta chains share one sample of origin, sequenced in a study of spatial heterogeneity in lung cancer. TCRdb redid the calling of the 5' RACE reads with MiXCR, one entry per CDR3 protein. The sample holds around 89,000 distinct CDR3 sequences, more than 10% seen once. Stated time point: sample taken at primary tumor resection. The specimen was PBMCs, collected at surgery. All receptors come from a male donor with early-stage non-small cell lung cancer.

To note about this clonotype: This clone may be a read error of a much larger clone one base away. It is likely a read error, because the conserved phenylalanine at the end of the CDR3 is missing. The CDR3 region is CASRKGQGSDEQYL. The DNA for the CDR3 is TGTGCCAGCAGGAAGGGACAGGGTTCCGACGAGCAGTACTTA. The chain combines TRBV6-2 or TRBV6-3 with TRBJ2-7; 9 nucleotides align to TRBD1. J lost 5 bases, V lost 6 bases, and 8 bases had no gene match. Per the germline V gene, CDR1 is MNHEY and CDR2 is SVGEGT. The CDR3 loop spans 14 amino acids.

This chain joins TRBV10-3 and TRBJ2-1; 8 nucleotides align to TRBD1. Germline V gives CDR1 ENHRY, CDR2 SYGVKD. After removal of 11 bases from V and 4 bases from J, the junction contained 13 bases not matched to a gene. This CDR3 contains 15 residues. The CDR3 DNA follows: TGTGCCGTAAGGGACAGGAATTCCCTTTACAATGAGCAGTTCTTC. Protein sequence: CAVRDRNSLYNEQFF.

The V gene is TRBV24-1, the J gene TRBJ2-4, with D hard to call. Germline V gene lookup returns CDR1 KGHDR and CDR2 SFDVKD. CDR3 size: 17 residues. V lost 4 bases, J lost 3 bases, and 18 bases lay in between. The CDR3 DNA sequence: TGTGCCACCAGTGACCCCGGAGCCGTCTCCGGCAAAAACATTCAGTACTTC. Protein product: CATSDPGAVSGKNIQYF.

This clonotype was picked up a small number of times. The chain recombines TRBV5-1 with TRBJ2-7; TRBD1 aligns across 7 bases. V dropped 5 bases and J dropped 4; count of bases not matched to a gene: 9. Germline assignment: CDR1 SGHRS and CDR2 YFSETQ. The CDR3 has 14 amino acids. The CDR3 sequence: CASSTQQGRYEQYF. As DNA, the CDR3 is TGCGCCAGCAGTACTCAACAGGGGCGTTACGAGCAGTACTTC.

This chain uses TRBV7-9 with TRBJ2-7, with a possible D match to TRBD2 (6 bases). CDR1 SEHNR and CDR2 FQNEAQ come from the germline V gene (reference sequence). V was pared by 4 bases and J by 5 bases, with 15 bases between. CDR3 length: 14 residues. CDR3 amino acids: CASSSPGGQNEQYF. The CDR3, as DNA: TGTGCCAGCAGCTCTCCCGGGGGTCAAAACGAGCAGTACTTC.

This clonotype was counted many times. V and J are TRBV7-6 and TRBJ2-2, with 7 positions matching TRBD2. Germline-derived CDR1 and CDR2 are SGHVS and FNYEAQ. V lost 1 base and J lost 5; bases outside the gene matches: 10. CDR3 length: 17 residues. CDR3: CASSLVLGREATGELFF. CDR3 DNA: TGTGCCAGCAGCTTAGTCTTAGGTCGGGAGGCTACCGGGGAGCTGTTTTTT. Together with reference TRBV7-6 and TRBJ2-2, the CDR3 gives the full variable domain: GAGVSQSPRYKVTKRGQDVALRCDPISGHVSLYWYRQALGQGPEFLTYFNYEAQQDKSGLPNDRFSAERPEGSISTLTIQRTEQRDSAMYRCASSLVLGREATGELFFGEGSRLTVL.

This chain connects TRBV5-1 to TRBJ2-5, with TRBD1 matching over 8 bases. Per germline, CDR1 SGHRS and CDR2 YFSETQ. V gave up 4 bases and J gave up 5 bases; unmatched junction bases: 7. The CDR3 is 14 residues long. The CDR3, as DNA: TGCGCCAGCAGCCCAGGGACAGGAATTGAGACCCAGTACTTC. Its protein product is CASSPGTGIETQYF. Filled out from reference TRBV5-1 and TRBJ2-5, the complete variable domain reads KAGVTQTPRYLIKTRGQQVTLSCSPISGHRSVSWYQQTPGQGLQFLFEYFSETQRNKGNFPGRFSGRQFSNSRSEMNVSTLELGDSALYLCASSPGTGIETQYFGPGTRLLVL.

The chain recombines TRBV7-8 with TRBJ1-2; D is unresolved. Germline V lookup: CDR1 SGHVS, CDR2 FQNEAQ. The CDR3 runs 13 residues. Trimming pared 1 base from V and 6 bases from J, leaving 9 bases between. The CDR3 region is CASSLVSRDGYTF. The CDR3 nucleotides are TGTGCCAGCAGCTTAGTTTCGCGAGATGGCTACACCTTC.

This clonotype was counted at least ten times. The chain joins TRBV5-1 to TRBJ2-5, with 7 bases identical to TRBD2. V was clipped by 3 bases and J by 2 bases; unmatched bases: 4. CDR3 length: 14 residues. Per the germline V gene, CDR1 is SGHRS and CDR2 is YFSETQ. The CDR3 reads CASSSSSGQETQYF. The CDR3 region has the DNA TGCGCCAGCAGCTCTTCTAGCGGTCAAGAGACCCAGTACTTC.

In this sample, this clonotype turned up many times. V gene TRBV4-1 combines with J gene TRBJ1-1; TRBD1 matches at 9 bases. The germline gives CDR1 MGHRA, CDR2 YSYEKL. This CDR3 is built from 16 residues. J lost 6 bases, V lost 3 bases, and 11 bases had no gene match. CDR3 nucleotides: TGCGCCAGCAGCCACTCCCTGGGACAGGGAATTCCTGAAGCTTTCTTT. Residues: CASSHSLGQGIPEAFF.

The rearrangement links TRBV20-1 to TRBJ1-4; no clear D. Trimming removed 5 bases at V and 3 bases at J, with 16 bases between. The V gene's germline CDR1 is DFQATT and CDR2 SNEGSKA (reference sequence). The CDR3 consists of 15 residues. CDR3 sequence (DNA): TGCAGTGCTTCCGAGCCCCGGAGGGCTAATGAAAAACTGTTTTTT. As protein: CSASEPRRANEKLFF.

This clonotype was found a few times. The chain joins TRBV25-1 to TRBJ2-5; D is ambiguous. The germline gives CDR1 MGHDK, CDR2 SYGVNS. The V end was cut by 1 base, the J end by 0 bases, with 6 bases between. The length of the CDR3 is 14 residues. The CDR3 here is CASSEFAYQETQYF. In nucleotides, the CDR3 is TGTGCCAGCAGTGAATTTGCGTACCAAGAGACCCAGTACTTC.

This clonotype appeared a few times. J is TRBJ2-7 and V is TRBV20-1, with TRBD1 matching over 8 bases. The CDR3 is made up of 15 amino acids. The J segment lost 3 bases and the V segment lost 0 bases, leaving 7 bases of the junction unmatched. Germline V lookup: CDR1 DFQATT, CDR2 SNEGSKA (reference sequence). The CDR3 region is CSARDTLDRGYEQYF. The CDR3, as DNA: TGCAGTGCTAGAGACACCCTCGACAGGGGCTACGAGCAGTACTTC.

This clonotype was seen only a few times. The chain couples TRBV28 to TRBJ2-3, with D possibly TRBD2 on 5 matching bases. CDR3 size: 12 residues. Trimming shortened V by 7 bases and J by 8 bases, and 13 bases separated the two germline ends. CDR1 and CDR2 (germline): MDHEN, SYDVKM. The CDR3 loop reads CASTTGERTQYF. The CDR3 DNA reads TGTGCCAGCACCACCGGGGAGCGTACGCAGTATTTT.